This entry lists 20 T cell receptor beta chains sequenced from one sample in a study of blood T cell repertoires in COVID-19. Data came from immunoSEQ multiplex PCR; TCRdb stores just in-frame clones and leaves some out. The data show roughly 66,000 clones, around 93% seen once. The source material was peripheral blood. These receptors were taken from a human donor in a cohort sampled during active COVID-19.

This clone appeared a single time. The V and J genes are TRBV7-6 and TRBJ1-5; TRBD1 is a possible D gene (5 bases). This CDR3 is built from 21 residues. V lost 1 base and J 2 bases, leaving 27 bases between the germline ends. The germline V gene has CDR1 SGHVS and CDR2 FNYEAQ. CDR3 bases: TGTGCCAGCAGCTTAGGGAGGGGTGCGGTTTGCTCGAATATTGGCAATCAGCCCCAGCATTTT. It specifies CASSLGRGAVCSNIGNQPQHF. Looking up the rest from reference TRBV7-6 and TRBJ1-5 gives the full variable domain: GAGVSQSPRYKVTKRGQDVALRCDPISGHVSLYWYRQALGQGPEFLTYFNYEAQQDKSGLPNDRFSAERPEGSISTLTIQRTEQRDSAMYRCASSLGRGAVCSNIGNQPQHFGDGTRLSIL.

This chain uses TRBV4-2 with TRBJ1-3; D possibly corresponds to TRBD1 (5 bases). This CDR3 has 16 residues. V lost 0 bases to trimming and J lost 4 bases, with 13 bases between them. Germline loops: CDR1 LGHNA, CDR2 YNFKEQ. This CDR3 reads CASSQEGVIQGNTIYF. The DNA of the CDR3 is TGTGCCAGCAGCCAAGAAGGGGTGATTCAAGGAAACACCATATATTTT.

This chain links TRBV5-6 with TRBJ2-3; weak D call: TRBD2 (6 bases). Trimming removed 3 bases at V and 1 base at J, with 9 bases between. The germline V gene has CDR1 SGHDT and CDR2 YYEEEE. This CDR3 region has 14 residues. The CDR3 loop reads CASSSKRGTDTQYF. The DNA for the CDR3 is TGTGCCAGCAGCTCGAAGCGGGGCACAGATACGCAGTATTTT.

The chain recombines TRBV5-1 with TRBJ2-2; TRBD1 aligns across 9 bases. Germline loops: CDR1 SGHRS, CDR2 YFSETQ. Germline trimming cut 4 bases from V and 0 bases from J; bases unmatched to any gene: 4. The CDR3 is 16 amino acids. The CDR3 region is CASSARQGANTGELFF. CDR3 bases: TGCGCCAGCAGCGCACGACAGGGGGCGAACACCGGGGAGCTGTTTTTT. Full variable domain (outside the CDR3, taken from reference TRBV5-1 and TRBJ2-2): KAGVTQTPRYLIKTRGQQVTLSCSPISGHRSVSWYQQTPGQGLQFLFEYFSETQRNKGNFPGRFSGRQFSNSRSEMNVSTLELGDSALYLCASSARQGANTGELFFGEGSRLTVL.

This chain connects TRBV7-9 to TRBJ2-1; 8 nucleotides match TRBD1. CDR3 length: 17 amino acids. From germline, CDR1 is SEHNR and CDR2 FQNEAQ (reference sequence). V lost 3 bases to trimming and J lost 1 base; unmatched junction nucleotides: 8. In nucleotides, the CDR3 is TGTGCCAGCAGCTTCGCAGACAGGGGACTTTCCTACAATGAGCAGTTCTTC. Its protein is CASSFADRGLSYNEQFF.

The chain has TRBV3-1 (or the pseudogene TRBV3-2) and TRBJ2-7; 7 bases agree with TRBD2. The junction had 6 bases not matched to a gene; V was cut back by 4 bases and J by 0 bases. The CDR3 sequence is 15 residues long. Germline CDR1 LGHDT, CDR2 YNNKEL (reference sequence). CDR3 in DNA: TGTGCCAGCAGCCCCCCGGGCGGGAGCTCCTACGAGCAGTACTTC. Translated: CASSPPGGSSYEQYF.

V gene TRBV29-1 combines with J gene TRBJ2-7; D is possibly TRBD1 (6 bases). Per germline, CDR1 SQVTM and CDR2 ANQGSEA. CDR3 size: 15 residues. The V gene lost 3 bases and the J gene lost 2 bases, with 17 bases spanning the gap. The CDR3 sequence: CSVEFPDRAPYEQYF. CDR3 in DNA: TGCAGCGTTGAGTTCCCGGACAGAGCTCCCTACGAGCAGTACTTC.

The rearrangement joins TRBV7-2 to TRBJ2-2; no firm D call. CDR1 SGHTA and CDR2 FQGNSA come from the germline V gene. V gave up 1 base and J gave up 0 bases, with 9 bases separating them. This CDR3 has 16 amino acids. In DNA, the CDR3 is TGTGCCAGCAGCTTAGTTTACTCCGCGAACACCGGGGAGCTGTTTTTT. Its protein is CASSLVYSANTGELFF.

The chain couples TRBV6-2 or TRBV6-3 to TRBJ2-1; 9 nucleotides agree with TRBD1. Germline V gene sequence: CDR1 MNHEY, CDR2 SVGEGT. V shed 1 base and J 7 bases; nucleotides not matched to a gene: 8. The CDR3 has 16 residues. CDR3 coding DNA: TGTGCCAGCAGTTACTTTCACGGGACAGGGAATAATGAGCAGTTCTTC. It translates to CASSYFHGTGNNEQFF.

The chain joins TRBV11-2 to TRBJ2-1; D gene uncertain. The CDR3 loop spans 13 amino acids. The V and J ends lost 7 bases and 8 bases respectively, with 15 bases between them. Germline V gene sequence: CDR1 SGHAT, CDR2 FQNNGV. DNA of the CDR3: TGTGCCAGCACCGAACTTATAGCACATGAGCAGTTCTTC. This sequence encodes CASTELIAHEQFF.

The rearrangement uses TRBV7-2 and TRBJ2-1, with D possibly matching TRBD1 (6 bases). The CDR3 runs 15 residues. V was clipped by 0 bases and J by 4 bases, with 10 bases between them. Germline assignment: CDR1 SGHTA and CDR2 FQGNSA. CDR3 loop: CASSLAGATYNEQFF. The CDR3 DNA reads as TGTGCCAGCAGCTTAGCGGGGGCCACATACAATGAGCAGTTCTTC.

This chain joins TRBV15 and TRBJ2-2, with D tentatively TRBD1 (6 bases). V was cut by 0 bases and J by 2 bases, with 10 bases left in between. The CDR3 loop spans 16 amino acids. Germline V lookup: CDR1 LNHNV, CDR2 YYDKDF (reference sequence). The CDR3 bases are TGTGCCACCAGCAGAGATGTGGGGGCTAACACCGGGGAGCTGTTTTTT. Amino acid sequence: CATSRDVGANTGELFF.

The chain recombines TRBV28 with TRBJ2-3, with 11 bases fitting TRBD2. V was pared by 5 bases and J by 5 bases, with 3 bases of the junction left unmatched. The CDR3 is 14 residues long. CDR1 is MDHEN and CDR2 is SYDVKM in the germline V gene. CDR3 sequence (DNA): TGTGCCAGCAGTCCCGGACTAGCGGGAGATACGCAGTATTTT. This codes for CASSPGLAGDTQYF. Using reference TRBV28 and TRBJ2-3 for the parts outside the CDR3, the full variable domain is DVKVTQSSRYLVKRTGEKVFLECVQDMDHENMFWYRQDPGLGLRLIYFSYDVKMKEKGDIPEGYSVSREKKERFSLILESASTNQTSMYLCASSPGLAGDTQYFGPGTRLTVL.

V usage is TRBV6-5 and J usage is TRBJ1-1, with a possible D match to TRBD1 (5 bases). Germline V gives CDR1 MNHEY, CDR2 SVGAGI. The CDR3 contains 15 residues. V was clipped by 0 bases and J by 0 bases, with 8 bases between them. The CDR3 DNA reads TGTGCCAGCAGTTACTCGCGGGGGTTGAACACTGAAGCTTTCTTT. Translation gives CASSYSRGLNTEAFF.

CDR3 sequence: CASSLLGQYNSPLHF. DNA for the CDR3: TGTGCCAGCAGCTTACTGGGACAGTATAATTCACCCCTCCACTTT. J is TRBJ1-6 and V is TRBV13, with TRBD1 matching 7 bases. The CDR3 runs 15 residues. The V gene's germline CDR1 is PRHDT and CDR2 FYEKMQ (reference sequence). The V and J ends lost 2 bases and 4 bases, in that order; junction bases with no gene match: 2.

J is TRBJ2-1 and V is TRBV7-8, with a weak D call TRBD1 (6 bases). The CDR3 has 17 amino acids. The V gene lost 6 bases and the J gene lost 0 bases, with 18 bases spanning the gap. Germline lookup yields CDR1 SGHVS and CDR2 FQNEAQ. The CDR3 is CASRNQQGVSSYNEQFF. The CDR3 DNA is TGTGCCAGCAGGAACCAACAGGGCGTAAGCTCCTACAATGAGCAGTTCTTC.

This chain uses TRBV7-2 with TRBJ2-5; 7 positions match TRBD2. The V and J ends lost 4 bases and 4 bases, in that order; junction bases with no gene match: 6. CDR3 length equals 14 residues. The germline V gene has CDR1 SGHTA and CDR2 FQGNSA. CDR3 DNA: TGTGCCAGCAGCTATGGGGGGGTCAGAGAGACCCAGTACTTC. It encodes CASSYGGVRETQYF.

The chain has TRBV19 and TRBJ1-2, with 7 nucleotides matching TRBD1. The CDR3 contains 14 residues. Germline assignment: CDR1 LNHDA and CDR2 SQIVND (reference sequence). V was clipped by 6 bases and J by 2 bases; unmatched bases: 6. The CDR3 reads CASRLRDSNYGYTF. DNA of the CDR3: TGTGCCAGTAGGCTAAGGGACAGCAACTATGGCTACACCTTC.

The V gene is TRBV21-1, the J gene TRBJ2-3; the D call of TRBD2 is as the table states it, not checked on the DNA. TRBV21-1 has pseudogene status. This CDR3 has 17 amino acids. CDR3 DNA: TGTGCCAGCAGCAAAGACTCCTCGCGGGGGAGGACAGATACGCAGTATTTT. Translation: CASSKDSSRGRTDTQYF.

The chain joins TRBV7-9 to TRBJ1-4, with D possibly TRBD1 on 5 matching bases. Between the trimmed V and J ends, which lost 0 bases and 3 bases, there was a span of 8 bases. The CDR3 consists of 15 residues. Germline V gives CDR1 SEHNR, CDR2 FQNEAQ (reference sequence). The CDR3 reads CASSLAAGSNEKLFF. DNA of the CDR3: TGTGCCAGCAGCTTAGCGGCAGGGTCTAATGAAAAACTGTTTTTT.